The 6 T cell receptor beta chains in this list originate from one sample, sequenced in a study of blood T cell repertoires in COVID-19. Here immunoSEQ multiplex PCR was the method, and the copy in TCRdb shows in-frame clones only, minus some. The data show approximately 250,000 clones, just under 90% seen once. The sample was PBMCs or T cells enriched from blood (not recorded which). The receptor set was obtained from a woman aged 25 to 39 with acute COVID-19.

The V gene is TRBV9, the J gene TRBJ1-2, with unresolved D. CDR3 length: 12 amino acids. Per germline, CDR1 SGDLS and CDR2 YYNGEE. Trimming pared 3 bases from V and 9 bases from J, leaving 12 bases between. The CDR3 DNA follows: TGTGCCAGCAGCGCCACGGGATGGAGCTACACCTTC. It is translated as CASSATGWSYTF.

The chain recombines TRBV5-1 with TRBJ2-5, with 9 nucleotides matching TRBD2. CDR1 is SGHRS and CDR2 is YFSETQ in the germline V gene. V lost 0 bases, J lost 10 bases, and 4 bases stayed unmatched. The CDR3 runs 13 residues. The CDR3 DNA follows: TGCGCCAGCAGCTTGGTTCCGCGGGAGGGCCAGTACTTC. The encoded protein is CASSLVPREGQYF.

V is TRBV6-5 and J is TRBJ1-1, with D possibly being TRBD1 (5 bases). Trimming left V 8 bases short and J 0 bases short, with 10 bases between. This CDR3 has 13 amino acids. Looked up from germline, CDR1 is MNHEY and CDR2 is SVGAGI. In DNA form, the CDR3 reads TGTGCCAGCCTTGGGACTGTGAACACTGAAGCTTTCTTT. Protein product: CASLGTVNTEAFF.

The genes are TRBV19 and TRBJ2-7; D may be TRBD2 (5 bases). This CDR3 is built from 14 residues. Germline V gene sequence: CDR1 LNHDA, CDR2 SQIVND (reference sequence). The germline V and J ends were trimmed by 6 bases and 6 bases, with 18 bases remaining between them. CDR3 in amino acids: CASRLGGLSTEQYF. The CDR3, as DNA: TGTGCCAGTAGGCTAGGAGGACTTTCTACCGAGCAGTACTTC. Combining the CDR3 with reference TRBV19 and TRBJ2-7 gives the whole variable domain DGGITQSPKYLFRKEGQNVTLSCEQNLNHDAMYWYRQDPGQGLRLIYYSQIVNDFQKGDIAEGYSVSREKKESFPLTVTSAQKNPTAFYLCASRLGGLSTEQYFGPGTRLTVT.

This clone was detected only once. The chain employs TRBV11-2 and TRBJ2-1, with D perhaps matching TRBD1 (6 bases). Germline V lookup: CDR1 SGHAT, CDR2 FQNNGV. The CDR3 consists of 16 residues. Trimming pared 1 base from V and 4 bases from J, leaving 14 bases between. CDR3 DNA: TGTGCCAGCAGCTTAGGCTTGCAGGGGCCTTACAATGAGCAGTTCTTC. Its protein product is CASSLGLQGPYNEQFF.

A few counts support this clone. This chain links TRBV27 with TRBJ2-2; D is unresolved. V was pared by 2 bases and J by 5 bases, with 3 bases between. Germline values: CDR1 MNHEY, CDR2 SMNVEV (reference sequence). The CDR3 sequence is 12 residues long. CDR3 protein: CASSLITGELFF. CDR3 nucleotide sequence: TGTGCCAGCAGTTTAATAACCGGGGAGCTGTTTTTT.